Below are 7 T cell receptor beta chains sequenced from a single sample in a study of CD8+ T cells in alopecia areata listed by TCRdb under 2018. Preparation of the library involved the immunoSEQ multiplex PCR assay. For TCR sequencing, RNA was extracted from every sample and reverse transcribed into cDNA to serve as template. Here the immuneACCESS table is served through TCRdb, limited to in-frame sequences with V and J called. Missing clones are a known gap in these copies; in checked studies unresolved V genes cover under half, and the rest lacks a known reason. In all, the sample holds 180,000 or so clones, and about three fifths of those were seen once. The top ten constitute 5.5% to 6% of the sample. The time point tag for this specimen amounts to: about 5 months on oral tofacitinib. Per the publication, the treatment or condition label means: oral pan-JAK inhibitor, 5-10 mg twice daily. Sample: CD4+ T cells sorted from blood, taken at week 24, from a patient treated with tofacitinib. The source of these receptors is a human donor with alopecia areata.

CDR3 nucleotide sequence: TGTGCCAGCAGTGGGCGGACAGGGATGTACGAGCAGTACTTC. Translating gives CASSGRTGMYEQYF. V and J are TRBV6-5 and TRBJ2-7; 8 bases are a match to TRBD1. With V trimmed by 5 bases and J by 4 bases, 7 bases remained unmatched. Germline V gene lookup returns CDR1 MNHEY and CDR2 SVGAGI. The CDR3 is 14 amino acids.

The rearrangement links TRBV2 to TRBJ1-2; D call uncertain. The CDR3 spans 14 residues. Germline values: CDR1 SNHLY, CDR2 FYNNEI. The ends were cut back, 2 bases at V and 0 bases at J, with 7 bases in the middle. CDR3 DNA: TGTGCCAGCAGTGAACTTAGAACTAACTATGGCTACACCTTC. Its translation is CASSELRTNYGYTF.

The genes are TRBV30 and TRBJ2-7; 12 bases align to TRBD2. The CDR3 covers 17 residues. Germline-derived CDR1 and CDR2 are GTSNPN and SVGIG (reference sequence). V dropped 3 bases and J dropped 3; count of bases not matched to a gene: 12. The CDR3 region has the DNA TGTGCCTGGAGGGCTGACACTAGCGGGAGGACCGTCTACGAGCAGTACTTC. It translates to CAWRADTSGRTVYEQYF. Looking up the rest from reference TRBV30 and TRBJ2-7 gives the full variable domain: SQTIHQWPATLVQPVGSPLSLECTVEGTSNPNLYWYRQAAGRGLQLLFYSVGIGQISSEVPQNLSASRPQDRQFILSSKKLLLSDSGFYLCAWRADTSGRTVYEQYFGPGTRLTVT.

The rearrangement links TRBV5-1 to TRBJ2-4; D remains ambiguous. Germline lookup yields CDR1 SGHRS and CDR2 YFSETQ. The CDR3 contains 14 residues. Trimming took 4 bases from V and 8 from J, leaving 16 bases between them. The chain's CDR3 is CASSRAHGGDIQYF. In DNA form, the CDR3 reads TGCGCCAGCAGCCGAGCTCACGGTGGAGACATTCAGTACTTC.

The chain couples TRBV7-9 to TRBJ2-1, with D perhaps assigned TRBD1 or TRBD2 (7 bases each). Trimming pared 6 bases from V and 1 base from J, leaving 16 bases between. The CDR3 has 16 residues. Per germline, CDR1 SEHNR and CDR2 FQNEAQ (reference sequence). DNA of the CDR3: TGTGCCAGCAGAGAGGGGGCGGGGGTTTCCTACAATGAGCAGTTCTTC. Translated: CASREGAGVSYNEQFF.

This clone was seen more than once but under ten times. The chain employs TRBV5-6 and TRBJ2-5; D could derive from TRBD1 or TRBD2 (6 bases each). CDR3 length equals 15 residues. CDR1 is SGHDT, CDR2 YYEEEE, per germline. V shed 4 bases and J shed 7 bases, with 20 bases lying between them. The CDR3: CASSIEGGTLGTQYF. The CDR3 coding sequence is TGTGCCAGCAGCATAGAAGGCGGGACACTCGGGACCCAGTACTTC.

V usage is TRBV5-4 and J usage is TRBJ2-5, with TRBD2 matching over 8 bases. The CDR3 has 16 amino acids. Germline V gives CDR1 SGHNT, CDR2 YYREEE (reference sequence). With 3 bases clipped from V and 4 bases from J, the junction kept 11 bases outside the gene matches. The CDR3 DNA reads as TGTGCCAGCAGCTATTCGGGACTAGTAAAGGGAGAGACCCAGTACTTC. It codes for CASSYSGLVKGETQYF.